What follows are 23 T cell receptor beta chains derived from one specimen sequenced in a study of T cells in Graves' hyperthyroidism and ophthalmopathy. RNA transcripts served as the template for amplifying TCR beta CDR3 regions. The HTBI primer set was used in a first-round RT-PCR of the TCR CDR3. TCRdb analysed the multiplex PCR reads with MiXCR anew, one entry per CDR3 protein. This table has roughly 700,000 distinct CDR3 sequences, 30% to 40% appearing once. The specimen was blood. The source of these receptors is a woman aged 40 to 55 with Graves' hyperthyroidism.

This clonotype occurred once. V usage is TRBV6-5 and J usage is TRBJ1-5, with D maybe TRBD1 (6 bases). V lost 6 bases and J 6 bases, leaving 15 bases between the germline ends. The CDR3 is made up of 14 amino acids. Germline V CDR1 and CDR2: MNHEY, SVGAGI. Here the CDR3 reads CASRPSTGPQPQHF. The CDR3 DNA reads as TGTGCCAGCAGACCATCAACAGGGCCTCAGCCCCAGCATTTT.

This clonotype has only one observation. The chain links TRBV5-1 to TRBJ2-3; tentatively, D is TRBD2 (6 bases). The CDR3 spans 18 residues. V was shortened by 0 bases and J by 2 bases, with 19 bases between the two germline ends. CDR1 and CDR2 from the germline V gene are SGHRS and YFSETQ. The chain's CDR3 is CASSLVQDWAGYTDTQYF. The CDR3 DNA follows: TGCGCCAGCAGCTTGGTTCAAGACTGGGCGGGGTACACAGATACGCAGTATTTT. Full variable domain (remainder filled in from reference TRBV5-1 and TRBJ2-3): KAGVTQTPRYLIKTRGQQVTLSCSPISGHRSVSWYQQTPGQGLQFLFEYFSETQRNKGNFPGRFSGRQFSNSRSEMNVSTLELGDSALYLCASSLVQDWAGYTDTQYFGPGTRLTVL.

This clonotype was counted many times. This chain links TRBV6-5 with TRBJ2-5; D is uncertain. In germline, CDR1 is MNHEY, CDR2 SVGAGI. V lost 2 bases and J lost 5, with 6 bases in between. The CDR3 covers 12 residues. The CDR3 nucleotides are TGTGCCAGCAGTTACCGATCGGAGACCCAGTACTTC. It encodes CASSYRSETQYF.

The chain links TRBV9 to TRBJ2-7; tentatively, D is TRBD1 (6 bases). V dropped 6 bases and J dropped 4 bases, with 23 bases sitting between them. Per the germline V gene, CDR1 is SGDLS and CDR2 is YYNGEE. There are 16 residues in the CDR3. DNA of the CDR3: TGTGCCAGCAAACCAAACCGGGACACCTTAGTTTACGAGCAGTACTTC. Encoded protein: CASKPNRDTLVYEQYF.

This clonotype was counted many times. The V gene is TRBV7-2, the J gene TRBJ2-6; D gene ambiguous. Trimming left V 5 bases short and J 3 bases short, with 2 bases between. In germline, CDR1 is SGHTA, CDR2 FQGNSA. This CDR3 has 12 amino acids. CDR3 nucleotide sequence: TGTGCCAGCAGCCTTGGGGCCAACGTCCTGACTTTC. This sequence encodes CASSLGANVLTF.

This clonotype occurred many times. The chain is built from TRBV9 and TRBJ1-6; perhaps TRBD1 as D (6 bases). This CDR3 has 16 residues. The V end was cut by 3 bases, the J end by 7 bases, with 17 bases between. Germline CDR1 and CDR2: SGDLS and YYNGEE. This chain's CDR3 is CASSASHRERNSPLHF. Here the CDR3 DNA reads TGTGCCAGCAGCGCCTCTCACAGGGAGCGGAATTCACCCCTCCACTTT.

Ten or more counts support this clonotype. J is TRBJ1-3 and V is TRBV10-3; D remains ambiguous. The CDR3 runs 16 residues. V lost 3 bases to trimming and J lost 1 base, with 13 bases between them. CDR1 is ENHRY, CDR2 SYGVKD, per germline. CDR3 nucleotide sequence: TGTGCCATCAGTGATGAGGGCCTGGCATCTGGAAACACCATATATTTT. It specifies CAISDEGLASGNTIYF.

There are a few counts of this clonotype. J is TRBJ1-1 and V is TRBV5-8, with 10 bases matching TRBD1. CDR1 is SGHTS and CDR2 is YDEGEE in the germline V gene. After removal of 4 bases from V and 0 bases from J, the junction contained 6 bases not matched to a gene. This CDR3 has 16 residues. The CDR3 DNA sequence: TGTGCCAGCAGCACCGGACAGGGGGAACTGAACACTGAAGCTTTCTTT. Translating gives CASSTGQGELNTEAFF. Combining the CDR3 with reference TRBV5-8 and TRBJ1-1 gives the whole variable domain EAGVTQSPTHLIKTRGQQATLRCSPISGHTSVYWYQQALGLGLQFLLWYDEGEERNRGNFPPRFSGRQFPNYSSELNVNALELEDSALYLCASSTGQGELNTEAFFGQGTRLTVV.

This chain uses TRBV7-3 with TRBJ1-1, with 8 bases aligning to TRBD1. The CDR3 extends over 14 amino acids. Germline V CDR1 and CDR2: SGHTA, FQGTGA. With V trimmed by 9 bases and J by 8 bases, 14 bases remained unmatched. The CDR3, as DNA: TGTGCCAGTAGTATAGTATCAGGGGGCGCCGAAGCTTTCTTT. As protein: CASSIVSGGAEAFF.

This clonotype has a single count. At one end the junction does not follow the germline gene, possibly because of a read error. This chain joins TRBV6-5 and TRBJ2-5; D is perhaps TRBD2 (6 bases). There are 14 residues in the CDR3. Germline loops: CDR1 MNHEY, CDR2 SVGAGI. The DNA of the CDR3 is TGTGTCAGCAGGCGGGACTGGGACGCGGAGACCCAGTACTTC. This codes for CVSRRDWDAETQYF.

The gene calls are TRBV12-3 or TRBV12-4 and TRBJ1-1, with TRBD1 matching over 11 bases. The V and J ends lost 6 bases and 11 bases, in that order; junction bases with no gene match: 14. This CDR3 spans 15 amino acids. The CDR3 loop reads CASSPSIGQGAQAFF. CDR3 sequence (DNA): TGTGCCAGCAGCCCAAGCATCGGACAGGGGGCGCAGGCTTTCTTT.

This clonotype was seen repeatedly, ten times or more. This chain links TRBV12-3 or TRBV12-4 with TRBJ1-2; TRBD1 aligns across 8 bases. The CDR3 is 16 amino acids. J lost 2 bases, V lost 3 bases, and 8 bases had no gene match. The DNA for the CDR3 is TGTGCCAGCAGTTTTCCTTGGGGACAGGCGAACTATGGCTACACCTTC. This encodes CASSFPWGQANYGYTF.

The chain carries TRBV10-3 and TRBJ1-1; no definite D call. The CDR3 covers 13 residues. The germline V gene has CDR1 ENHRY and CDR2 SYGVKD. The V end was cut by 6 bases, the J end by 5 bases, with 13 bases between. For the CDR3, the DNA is TGTGCCATCAGGCAGGTGCGAGAGACTGAAGCTTTCTTT. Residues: CAIRQVRETEAFF.

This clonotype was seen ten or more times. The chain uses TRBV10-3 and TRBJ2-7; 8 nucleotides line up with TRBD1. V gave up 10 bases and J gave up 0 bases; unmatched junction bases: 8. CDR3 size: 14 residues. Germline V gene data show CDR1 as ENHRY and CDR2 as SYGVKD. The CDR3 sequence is CASGQGYLSYEQYF. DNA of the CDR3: TGTGCCAGTGGACAGGGCTACCTCTCCTACGAGCAGTACTTC.

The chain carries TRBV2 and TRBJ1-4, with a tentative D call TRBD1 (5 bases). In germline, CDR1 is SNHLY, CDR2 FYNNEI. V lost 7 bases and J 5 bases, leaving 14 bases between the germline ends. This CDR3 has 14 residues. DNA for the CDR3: TGTGCCAGCACCTGGGGGGGGGAAAATGAAAAACTGTTTTTT. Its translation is CASTWGGENEKLFF.

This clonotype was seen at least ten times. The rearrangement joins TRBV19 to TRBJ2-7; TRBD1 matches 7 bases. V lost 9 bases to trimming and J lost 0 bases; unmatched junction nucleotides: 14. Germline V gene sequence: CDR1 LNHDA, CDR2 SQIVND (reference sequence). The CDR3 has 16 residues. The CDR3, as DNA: TGTGCCAGCTCACGCTATAGGGACAGAACCTCCTACGAGCAGTACTTC. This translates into CASSRYRDRTSYEQYF.

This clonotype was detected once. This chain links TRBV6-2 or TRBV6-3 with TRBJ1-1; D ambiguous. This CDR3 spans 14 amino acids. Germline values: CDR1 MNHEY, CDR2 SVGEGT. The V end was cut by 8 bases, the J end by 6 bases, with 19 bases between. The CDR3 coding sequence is TGTGCCAGCCCCGGACCCTTGAGCACTTCTGAAGCTTTCTTT. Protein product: CASPGPLSTSEAFF.

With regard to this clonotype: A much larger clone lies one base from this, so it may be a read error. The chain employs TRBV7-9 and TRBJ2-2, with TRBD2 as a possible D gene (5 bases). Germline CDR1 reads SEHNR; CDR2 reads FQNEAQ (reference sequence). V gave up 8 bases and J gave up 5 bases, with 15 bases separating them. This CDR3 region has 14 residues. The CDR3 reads CASGRVAGTGELFF. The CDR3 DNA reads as TGTGCCAGCGGGCGGGTAGCCGGTACCGGGGAGCTGTTTTTT. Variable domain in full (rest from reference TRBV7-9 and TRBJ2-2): DTGVSQNPRHKITKRGQNVTFRCDPISEHNRLYWYRQTLGQGPEFLTYFQNEAQLEKSRLLSDRFSAERPKGSFSTLEIQRTEQGDSAMYLCASGRVAGTGELFFGEGSRLTVL.

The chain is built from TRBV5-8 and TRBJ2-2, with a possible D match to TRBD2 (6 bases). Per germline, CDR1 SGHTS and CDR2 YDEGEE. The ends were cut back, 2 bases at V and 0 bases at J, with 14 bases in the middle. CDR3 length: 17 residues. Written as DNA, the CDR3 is TGTGCCAGCAGCTTACCGGGACTCGGATCGAACACCGGGGAGCTGTTTTTT. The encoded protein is CASSLPGLGSNTGELFF.

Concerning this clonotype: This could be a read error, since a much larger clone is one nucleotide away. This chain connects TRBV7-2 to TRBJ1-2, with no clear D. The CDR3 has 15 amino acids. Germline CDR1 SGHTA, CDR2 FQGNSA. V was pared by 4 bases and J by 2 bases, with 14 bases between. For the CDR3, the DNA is TGTGCCAGCAGCTCCCCCAAAGGATTCAACTATGGCTACACCTTC. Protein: CASSSPKGFNYGYTF.

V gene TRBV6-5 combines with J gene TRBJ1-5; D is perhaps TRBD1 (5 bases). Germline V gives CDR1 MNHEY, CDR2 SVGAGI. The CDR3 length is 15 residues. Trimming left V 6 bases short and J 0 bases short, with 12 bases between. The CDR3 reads CASSSRGVSNQPQHF. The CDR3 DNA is TGTGCCAGCAGCTCCCGGGGGGTTAGCAATCAGCCCCAGCATTTT.

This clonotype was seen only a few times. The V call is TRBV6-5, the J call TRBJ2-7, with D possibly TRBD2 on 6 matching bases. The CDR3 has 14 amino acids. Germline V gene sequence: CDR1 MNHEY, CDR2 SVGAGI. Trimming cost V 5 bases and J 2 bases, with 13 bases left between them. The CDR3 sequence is CASSVGGPPYEQYF. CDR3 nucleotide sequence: TGTGCCAGCAGTGTCGGGGGTCCTCCCTACGAGCAGTACTTC.

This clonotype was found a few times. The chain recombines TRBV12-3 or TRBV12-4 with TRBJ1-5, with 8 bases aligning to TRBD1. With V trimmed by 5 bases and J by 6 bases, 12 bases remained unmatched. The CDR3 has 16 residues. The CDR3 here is CASSTNRPGTGQPQHF. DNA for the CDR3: TGTGCCAGCAGTACGAACCGTCCCGGGACAGGTCAGCCCCAGCATTTT.